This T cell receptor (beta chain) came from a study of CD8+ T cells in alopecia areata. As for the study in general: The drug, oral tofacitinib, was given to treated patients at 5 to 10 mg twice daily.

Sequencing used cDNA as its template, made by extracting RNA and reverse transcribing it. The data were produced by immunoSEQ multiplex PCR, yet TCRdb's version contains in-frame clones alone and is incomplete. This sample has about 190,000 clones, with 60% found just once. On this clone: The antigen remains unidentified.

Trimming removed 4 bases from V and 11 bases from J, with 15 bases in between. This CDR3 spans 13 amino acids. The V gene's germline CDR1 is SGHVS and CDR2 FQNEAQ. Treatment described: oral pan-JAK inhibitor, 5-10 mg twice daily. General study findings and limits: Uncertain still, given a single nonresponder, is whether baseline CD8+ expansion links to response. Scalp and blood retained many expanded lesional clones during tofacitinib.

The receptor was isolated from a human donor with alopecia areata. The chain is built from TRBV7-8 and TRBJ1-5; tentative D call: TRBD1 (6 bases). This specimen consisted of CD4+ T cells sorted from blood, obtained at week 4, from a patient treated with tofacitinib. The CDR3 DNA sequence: TGTGCCAGCAGCTGGAGGGGGGATGGAGCCCAGCATTTT. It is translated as CASSWRGDGAQHF.